These 25 T cell receptor beta chains were all obtained from the same sample, sequenced in a study of blood T cell repertoires in COVID-19. This table comes from immunoSEQ multiplex PCR, and its TCRdb copy is limited to in-frame clones, with some not included. The table records more than 90,000 clones, 86% of them present only once. Sequenced input: peripheral blood. The receptors here all came from a man aged 40-55 years with acute or convalescent COVID-19.

This sequence joins TRBV6-6 and TRBJ1-5; no definite D call. This CDR3 has 14 amino acids. Looked up from germline, CDR1 is MNHNY and CDR2 is SVGAGI (reference sequence). V gave up 6 bases and J gave up 2 bases, with 11 bases separating them. DNA for the CDR3: TGTGCCAGCAGCCGGAGGAGCGGCAATCAGCCCCAGCATTTT. This translates into CASSRRSGNQPQHF.

The rearrangement joins TRBV6-4 to TRBJ2-1; 9 bases agree with TRBD1. From germline, CDR1 is MRHNA and CDR2 SNTAGT. V shed 8 bases, J shed 6 bases, and the junction held 8 bases outside the gene matches. This CDR3 is built from 14 residues. This CDR3 is CASSRDRVANEQFF. The CDR3 DNA is TGTGCCAGCTCCCGGGACAGGGTTGCCAATGAGCAGTTCTTC.

This sequence joins TRBV5-6 and TRBJ1-2; 9 nucleotides match TRBD1. V shed 1 base and J 6 bases; nucleotides not matched to a gene: 13. Looked up from germline, CDR1 is SGHDT and CDR2 is YYEEEE. CDR3 length: 17 residues. DNA of the CDR3: TGTGCCAGCAGCTTGCAGCTGGGGGGACAGGGTCGTAATGGCTACACCTTC. Its translation is CASSLQLGGQGRNGYTF.

The J gene is TRBJ2-7, the V gene TRBV5-1, with 9 nucleotides matching TRBD1. This CDR3 contains 15 residues. Germline lookup yields CDR1 SGHRS and CDR2 YFSETQ. J gave up 4 bases and V 1 base, and 6 bases lay outside the gene matches. Here the CDR3 DNA reads TGCGCCAGCAGCTTGATAACAGGACAGGGGTACGAGCAGTACTTC. This translates into CASSLITGQGYEQYF.

The CDR3 DNA reads as TGTGCCAGCAGTTTCCTTTCCGACACTGAAGCTTTCTTT. It specifies CASSFLSDTEAFF. This chain uses TRBV12-3 or TRBV12-4 with TRBJ1-1; D is uncertain. Deletions cut 3 bases from V and 3 bases from J, with 8 bases between. The length of the CDR3 is 13 residues.

This chain uses TRBV30 with TRBJ1-3; possible D gene TRBD1, 5 bases. Between the trimmed V and J ends, which lost 0 bases and 2 bases, there was a span of 14 bases. There are 16 residues in the CDR3. Germline CDR1 reads GTSNPN; CDR2 reads SVGIG (reference sequence). CDR3 nucleotide sequence: TGTGCCTGGAGTGTCCTCCCGTCCAGGGCTGGAAACACCATATATTTT. This encodes CAWSVLPSRAGNTIYF. Full variable domain (outside the CDR3, taken from reference TRBV30 and TRBJ1-3): SQTIHQWPATLVQPVGSPLSLECTVEGTSNPNLYWYRQAAGRGLQLLFYSVGIGQISSEVPQNLSASRPQDRQFILSSKKLLLSDSGFYLCAWSVLPSRAGNTIYFGEGSWLTVV.

The chain is built from TRBV7-2 and TRBJ1-2, with D possibly matching TRBD1 (5 bases). CDR3 length equals 14 residues. The V end lost 5 bases, the J end lost 5 bases, and 15 bases lay between the germline ends. Germline lookup yields CDR1 SGHTA and CDR2 FQGNSA. The CDR3 bases are TGTGCCAGCAGCCTCAAGGCAGGGCCTTATGGCTACACCTTC. It yields the protein CASSLKAGPYGYTF.

In DNA form, the CDR3 reads TGTGCCAGCTCACCACCAGGGGCCAGCTCCTACGAGCAGTACTTC. Residues: CASSPPGASSYEQYF. The J gene is TRBJ2-7, the V gene TRBV18, with D possibly being TRBD1 (5 bases). From germline, CDR1 is KGHSH and CDR2 LQKENI. With 0 bases removed from V and 0 bases from J, the gap between germline ends came to 9 bases. CDR3 size: 15 residues.

Comment on this clone: Compared with germline, one end of the junction differs, possibly owing to a read error. V usage is TRBV7-2 and J usage is TRBJ1-1; D may be TRBD1 (6 bases). This CDR3 is 10 amino acids long. CDR1 and CDR2 (germline): SGHTA, FQGNSA. For the CDR3, the DNA is TGTGCCAGCAGCTTGGGGGGGGCGCTCTTT. It yields the protein CASSLGGALF.

About this clone itself: Different DNA sequences within this sample yield the same CDR3. As DNA, the CDR3 is TGTGCCAGCTCGCCGGGGGGAGATACGCAGTATTTT. It encodes CASSPGGDTQYF. The rearrangement uses TRBV18 and TRBJ2-3; TRBD2 agrees at 7 bases. Trimming removed 6 bases from V and 5 bases from J; junction bases left unmatched: 2. Germline CDR1 is KGHSH and CDR2 is LQKENI. The CDR3 totals 12 residues. Full variable domain (outside the CDR3, taken from reference TRBV18 and TRBJ2-3): NAGVMQNPRHLVRRRGQEARLRCSPMKGHSHVYWYRQLPEEGLKFMVYLQKENIIDESGMPKERFSAEFPKEGPSILRIQQVVRGDSAAYFCASSPGGDTQYFGPGTRLTVL.

This clone was counted only a few times. This rearrangement joins TRBV29-1 to TRBJ2-3; 9 bases are a match to TRBD1. With V trimmed by 7 bases and J by 1 base, 9 bases remained unmatched. The CDR3 totals 15 residues. The germline V gene encodes CDR1 SQVTM and CDR2 ANQGSEA. The CDR3: CSGDKTGGGTDTQYF. The CDR3 region has the DNA TGCAGCGGTGACAAAACAGGGGGCGGCACAGATACGCAGTATTTT.

The CDR3 DNA sequence: TGTGCCAGCAGCTTTCGGGGGGGGCCGGAGACCCAGTACTTC. It is translated as CASSFRGGPETQYF. The rearrangement joins TRBV11-2 to TRBJ2-5; 8 bases fit TRBD2. Germline V gene lookup returns CDR1 SGHAT and CDR2 FQNNGV. V shed 3 bases and J 5 bases; nucleotides not matched to a gene: 5. This CDR3 comprises 14 residues.

This clone was detected once. The genes are TRBV6-6 and TRBJ2-1; D is ambiguous. V lost 5 bases and J lost 6, with 8 bases in between. CDR3 length: 12 residues. From germline, CDR1 is MNHNY and CDR2 SVGAGI (reference sequence). The CDR3: CASSPPGNEQFF. CDR3 bases: TGTGCCAGCAGTCCGCCGGGCAATGAGCAGTTCTTC.

This chain connects TRBV6-2 or TRBV6-3 to TRBJ1-2; 8 positions match TRBD1. V shed 2 bases and J 3 bases; nucleotides not matched to a gene: 2. Per the germline V gene, CDR1 is MNHEY and CDR2 is SVGEGT. The CDR3 extends over 14 amino acids. The CDR3 is CASSYGQGYYGYTF. In DNA form, the CDR3 reads TGTGCCAGCAGTTACGGACAGGGTTACTATGGCTACACCTTC.

This rearrangement joins TRBV5-4 to TRBJ2-5; 10 bases line up with TRBD2. V lost 3 bases, J lost 3 bases, and 5 bases stayed unmatched. The CDR3 spans 15 residues. CDR1 SGHNT and CDR2 YYREEE come from the germline V gene (reference sequence). DNA of the CDR3: TGTGCCAGCAGCTCCACTAGCGGGGTCAAAGAGACCCAGTACTTC. Its translation is CASSSTSGVKETQYF.

In its sample, this clone was seen a few times. The chain recombines TRBV7-2 with TRBJ1-6; TRBD1 is a possible D gene (6 bases). The CDR3 is 15 amino acids. Deletions cut 2 bases from V and 8 bases from J, with 13 bases between. The germline V gene encodes CDR1 SGHTA and CDR2 FQGNSA. The CDR3 sequence: CASSLNGGGDSPLHF. In DNA, the CDR3 is TGTGCCAGCAGCTTAAACGGAGGGGGGGATTCACCCCTCCACTTT. The full variable domain, with the rest looked up from reference TRBV7-2 and TRBJ1-6, is GAGVSQSPSNKVTEKGKDVELRCDPISGHTALYWYRQSLGQGLEFLIYFQGNSAPDKSGLPSDRFSAERTGGSVSTLTIQRTQQEDSAVYLCASSLNGGGDSPLHFGNGTRLTVT.

CDR3 protein: CASSNRDRGGEQYF. The CDR3 DNA reads as TGTGCCAGCAGTAACCGGGACAGGGGTGGAGAGCAGTACTTC. The J gene is TRBJ2-7, the V gene TRBV6-2 or TRBV6-3; 10 bases line up with TRBD1. This CDR3 region has 14 residues. Looked up from germline, CDR1 is MNHEY and CDR2 is SVGEGT. After removal of 5 bases from V and 7 bases from J, the junction contained 8 bases not matched to a gene.

The chain is built from TRBV5-8 and TRBJ1-2; D uncertain. Germline CDR1 SGHTS, CDR2 YDEGEE. This CDR3 spans 13 amino acids. V was pared by 0 bases and J by 4 bases, with 7 bases between. CDR3 in DNA: TGTGCCAGCAGCTTGGGGCAGATCTATGGCTACACCTTC. This gives the protein CASSLGQIYGYTF. The whole variable domain, filled in from reference TRBV5-8 and TRBJ1-2, reads EAGVTQSPTHLIKTRGQQATLRCSPISGHTSVYWYQQALGLGLQFLLWYDEGEERNRGNFPPRFSGRQFPNYSSELNVNALELEDSALYLCASSLGQIYGYTFGSGTRLTVV.

This clone was counted once. The chain carries TRBV6-5 and TRBJ1-1, with D tentatively TRBD1 (5 bases). Between the trimmed V and J ends, which lost 6 bases and 7 bases, there was a span of 9 bases. The CDR3 extends over 11 amino acids. Looked up from germline, CDR1 is MNHEY and CDR2 is SVGAGI. The CDR3 is CASSPGGEAFF. The CDR3 DNA is TGTGCCAGCAGCCCGGGGGGTGAAGCTTTCTTT.

V and J are TRBV30 and TRBJ1-2, with 7 bases that match TRBD1. V lost 3 bases, J lost 10 bases, and 8 bases stayed unmatched. Germline V CDR1 and CDR2: GTSNPN, SVGIG (reference sequence). This CDR3 is 12 amino acids long. The CDR3 reads CAWSPGQTYYTF. DNA of the CDR3: TGTGCCTGGAGCCCGGGACAGACCTACTACACCTTC.

This clone was counted once. This sequence joins TRBV11-2 and TRBJ1-1; D might be TRBD1 (5 bases). The V gene lost 3 bases and the J gene lost 5 bases, with 7 bases spanning the gap. Germline V CDR1 and CDR2: SGHAT, FQNNGV. CDR3 length: 12 residues. The CDR3 sequence: CASSFRGTEAFF. In DNA, the CDR3 is TGTGCCAGCAGCTTTCGGGGGACTGAAGCTTTCTTT.

This sequence joins TRBV11-2 and TRBJ1-1; TRBD1 matches at 7 bases. CDR1 SGHAT and CDR2 FQNNGV come from the germline V gene. Trimming cost V 5 bases and J 1 base; bases outside gene matches: 4. This CDR3 contains 14 residues. The DNA of the CDR3 is TGTGCCAGCAGCCCCGGGACAGCGAACACTGAAGCTTTCTTT. It is translated as CASSPGTANTEAFF.

The chain joins TRBV15 to TRBJ1-1; D gene unclear. This CDR3 has 13 amino acids. The germline V and J ends were trimmed by 0 bases and 4 bases, with 6 bases remaining between them. Germline CDR1 LNHNV, CDR2 YYDKDF (reference sequence). The CDR3 DNA follows: TGTGCCACCAGCAGAGATTTGAGCACTGAAGCTTTCTTT. Its translation: CATSRDLSTEAFF.

This clone appeared a single time. CDR3 sequence reads: CASSEGGGRIWDEQYF. In DNA, the CDR3 is TGTGCCAGCAGTGAAGGGGGCGGCAGAATATGGGACGAGCAGTACTTC. The genes are TRBV6-1 and TRBJ2-7; D possibly corresponds to TRBD1 (5 bases). The CDR3 covers 16 residues. V was pared by 1 base and J by 5 bases, with 18 bases between. Per the germline V gene, CDR1 is MNHNS and CDR2 is SASEGT.

A single count supports this clone. This rearrangement joins TRBV30 to TRBJ2-1, with 13 bases lining up with TRBD2. Unmatched junction bases numbered 4, after V lost 2 bases and J lost 6 bases. The CDR3 runs 15 residues. Per the germline V gene, CDR1 is GTSNPN and CDR2 is SVGIG (reference sequence). CDR3 sequence: CAWSRGLAGSNEQFF. CDR3 sequence (DNA): TGTGCCTGGAGTAGGGGACTAGCGGGGAGCAATGAGCAGTTCTTC.